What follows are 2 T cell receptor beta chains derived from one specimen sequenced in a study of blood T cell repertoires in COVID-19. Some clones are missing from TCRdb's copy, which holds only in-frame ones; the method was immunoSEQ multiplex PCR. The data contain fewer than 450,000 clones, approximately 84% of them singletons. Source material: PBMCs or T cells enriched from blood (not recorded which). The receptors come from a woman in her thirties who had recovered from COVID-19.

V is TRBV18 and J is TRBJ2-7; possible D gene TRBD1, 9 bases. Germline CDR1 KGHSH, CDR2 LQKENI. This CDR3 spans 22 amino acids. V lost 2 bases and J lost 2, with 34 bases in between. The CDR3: CASSPRGMAGTGTRIRAYEQYF. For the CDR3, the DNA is TGTGCCAGCTCACCAAGGGGGATGGCCGGGACAGGGACTAGGATCCGCGCCTACGAGCAGTACTTC.

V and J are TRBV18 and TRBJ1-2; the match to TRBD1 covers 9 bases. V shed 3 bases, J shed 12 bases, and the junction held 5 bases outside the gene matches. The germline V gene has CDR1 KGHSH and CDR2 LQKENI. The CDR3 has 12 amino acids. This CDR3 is CASSPDRGSNTF. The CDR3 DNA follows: TGTGCCAGCTCACCGGACAGGGGATCTAACACCTTC.